The 9 T cell receptor beta chains below all came from one sample that was sequenced in a study of blood T cell repertoires in COVID-19. The repertoire was sequenced with immunoSEQ multiplex PCR; TCRdb's copy has only in-frame clones and lacks some. The sample includes over 250,000 clones, 80% to 90% of them seen just once. The sequenced sample was peripheral blood. The receptors here all came from a woman in her 70s with acute or convalescent COVID-19.

The chain joins TRBV6-5 to TRBJ1-6; D is undetermined. The CDR3 is made up of 13 amino acids. Germline V gene sequence: CDR1 MNHEY, CDR2 SVGAGI. Trimming cost V 5 bases and J 7 bases, with 9 bases left between them. The CDR3, as DNA: TGTGCCAGCAGTCGGGAGTCCAATTCACCCCTCCACTTT. Its protein is CASSRESNSPLHF.

The gene calls are TRBV9 and TRBJ1-3, with D perhaps TRBD1 (6 bases). The V end lost 1 base, the J end lost 3 bases, and 14 bases lay between the germline ends. Germline CDR1 reads SGDLS; CDR2 reads YYNGEE. The CDR3 contains 16 residues. CDR3 in DNA: TGTGCCAGCAGCGTAAGTCCCACAGGGCATGGAAACACCATATATTTT. Translating it yields CASSVSPTGHGNTIYF.

The J gene is TRBJ2-7, the V gene TRBV24-1; TRBD1 aligns across 8 bases. The germline CDR1 and CDR2 sequences are KGHDR and SFDVKD. The CDR3 loop spans 15 amino acids. V lost 2 bases to trimming and J lost 2 bases; unmatched junction nucleotides: 4. This CDR3 reads CATSDSGQGTYEQYF. In DNA form, the CDR3 reads TGTGCCACCAGTGATTCTGGACAGGGAACCTACGAGCAGTACTTC.

J is TRBJ1-6 and V is TRBV2; 9 bases fit TRBD1. The CDR3 contains 15 residues. Germline V gene data show CDR1 as SNHLY and CDR2 as FYNNEI. V was clipped by 6 bases and J by 10 bases; unmatched bases: 10. The CDR3 region is CASRFGQGTVSPLHF. The CDR3 DNA reads TGTGCCAGCAGATTTGGACAGGGGACAGTCTCACCCCTCCACTTT.

V usage is TRBV3-1 (or the pseudogene TRBV3-2) and J usage is TRBJ1-5, with D unclear. CDR3 length equals 13 residues. V lost 8 bases, J lost 3 bases, and 11 bases lay in between. The germline V gene has CDR1 LGHDT and CDR2 YNNKEL (reference sequence). The CDR3 DNA reads TGTGCCAGCGCCCCACAGAACAATCAGCCCCAGCATTTT. It translates to CASAPQNNQPQHF.

This CDR3 reads CASSLATDNQPQHF. The CDR3 DNA reads as TGTGCCAGCTCCCTAGCCACAGACAATCAGCCCCAGCATTTT. This chain links TRBV18 with TRBJ1-5; no definite D call. The CDR3 runs to 14 residues. Germline V gene sequence: CDR1 KGHSH, CDR2 LQKENI. The V end lost 6 bases, the J end lost 3 bases, and 12 bases lay between the germline ends. Complete variable domain (other parts from reference TRBV18 and TRBJ1-5): NAGVMQNPRHLVRRRGQEARLRCSPMKGHSHVYWYRQLPEEGLKFMVYLQKENIIDESGMPKERFSAEFPKEGPSILRIQQVVRGDSAAYFCASSLATDNQPQHFGDGTRLSIL.

There are a few counts of this clone. This chain joins TRBV19 and TRBJ1-6; D call uncertain. Trimming left V 6 bases short and J 7 bases short, with 13 bases between. CDR3 length equals 14 residues. Germline CDR1 LNHDA, CDR2 SQIVND (reference sequence). DNA of the CDR3: TGTGCCAGTAGGGTATTCAAGGAGAATTCACCCCTCCACTTT. Translated, it gives CASRVFKENSPLHF.

The chain recombines TRBV5-5 with TRBJ1-5; D unclear. V lost 4 bases and J 0 bases, leaving 14 bases between the germline ends. This CDR3 region has 16 residues. CDR1 and CDR2 (germline): SGHKS, YYEKEE (reference sequence). The CDR3 sequence: CASSLSWAYSNQPQHF. The CDR3, as DNA: TGTGCCAGCAGCCTGAGCTGGGCGTATAGCAATCAGCCCCAGCATTTT.

The chain carries TRBV25-1 and TRBJ2-2; TRBD2 is a possible D gene (6 bases). The CDR3 has 15 amino acids. V dropped 4 bases and J dropped 4 bases, with 13 bases sitting between them. Germline lookup yields CDR1 MGHDK and CDR2 SYGVNS. The CDR3 sequence is CASSGRTGVTGELFF. CDR3 in DNA: TGTGCCAGCAGTGGACGCACGGGGGTCACCGGGGAGCTGTTTTTT.